The T cell receptor beta chain under discussion was sequenced for a study of blood T cell repertoires in COVID-19. Study summary: PBMCs, B-cell-depleted T cells, or T cells were the source of the cDNA or gDNA that made up the material.

Measured with immunoSEQ multiplex PCR; TCRdb has only the in-frame clones, and not every one. This sample yields about 130,000 clones, of which about 83% are seen a single time; about 9.6% belongs to the top ten. CDR3 length equals 16 residues. Germline V gene sequence: CDR1 SQVTM, CDR2 ANQGSEA. With 6 bases removed from V and 0 bases from J, the gap between germline ends came to 20 bases. The clonotype comes from a man in his forties or fifties with active or convalescent COVID-19. The sample taken for sequencing was peripheral blood. The chain links TRBV29-1 to TRBJ2-5; D is perhaps TRBD1 (5 bases). CDR3 in DNA: TGCAGCGTAGAAAGCGAGTTGACAGCGAACCAAGAGACCCAGTACTTC. Its protein is CSVESELTANQETQYF. Full variable domain (outside the CDR3, taken from reference TRBV29-1 and TRBJ2-5): SAVISQKPSRDICQRGTSLTIQCQVDSQVTMMFWYRQQPGQSLTLIATANQGSEATYESGFVIDKFPISRPNLTFSTLTVSNMSPEDSSIYLCSVESELTANQETQYFGPGTRLLVL.